Included here is one T cell receptor (beta chain) sequence, with context. This receptor's antigen is unknown. Per-base qualities were not stored, and no clone one base away is much larger. This specimen belongs to a study of blood T cells in healthy people across ages (dated by TCRdb to the mid-2010s). Notes on the research overall: In model experiments, template switching captured about one uniquely barcoded TCR beta cDNA molecule for every two T cells. Donors were grouped into four age groups: young (average approximately 16 years), middle-aged (less than 40), aged (about 59) and long-lived (roughly 80). To avoid experimental bias, donors of different ages were spread randomly across the sequencing lanes. The study analyzed two additional independent replicas of 1 million unique cDNA reads from the same blood draw for two donors, one aged 18 to 29 and one aged 80 or older. Age-related changes in TCR beta repertoire diversity were measured in the study by deep sequencing normalized with unique cDNA molecular identifiers.

Study-wide conclusions, independent of this receptor: A strong correlation was found between observed TCR beta diversity and the percentage of naive T cells measured by flow cytometry. The CMV infection status of donors was not known, potentially confounding age-related changes in expanded clonotypes. Because profiling used bulk unsorted PBMCs, naive and antigen-experienced compartments could not be compared conclusively. The long-lived group showed more naive CD4+ T cells, fewer expanded clones and increased TCR diversity than the aged group, suggesting age selection. Observed TCR beta diversity per million T cells fell roughly linearly with age, and a significant reduction was already apparent by age roughly 40. Estimates of total diversity from one million sequenced T cells were regarded as lower bounds and underestimates.

According to the germline V gene, CDR1 reads SGHTA and CDR2 reads FQGNSA. At the junction V is shortened by 1 base and J by 0 bases, with 10 bases in between. Including the terminal cysteine and phenylalanine, the CDR3 comprises 16 residues. The read is trimmed to its CDR3 DNA, 48 bases read in frame from base 1. The 39 donors, aged 6 to 90 years, were systemically healthy Caucasian individuals from Russia. Each donor gave approximately 10 milliliters of peripheral blood, collected into EDTA-treated Vacutainer tubes. Ficoll-Paque density-gradient centrifugation was used to isolate PBMCs, with at least 7 million obtained per sample. Trizol reagent was used to extract total RNA from PBMCs, with at least 5.5 micrograms per sample. The percentages of naive CD45RAhigh/CD27high T cells were determined by flow cytometry on a PBMC aliquot from every donor. The library was obtained by 5' RACE. TCRdb names Illumina HiSeq 2500 as the instrument used. A second PCR of about 6 to 11 cycles was run with a J-beta primer mix and a sample-barcoded 5' primer. A template-switch 5' adaptor carrying 12 random nucleotides introduced a unique molecular identifier onto each TCR beta cDNA molecule. At least 3 million CDR3-containing paired-end reads were obtained from each sample. First-strand cDNA was synthesized from all RNA with the Mint cDNA synthesis kit, primed by a TRBC-specific oligonucleotide. Following uracil-DNA glycosylase treatment, a first 18-cycle PCR with universal primers M1SS and BC2_uni_R was performed on all cDNA. Turning to the authors' computational methods: For normalization, 1 million high-quality reads, each with a distinct molecular identifier, were randomly selected from each sample. Instead of being binned into consensus sequences, reads with shared molecular identifiers were discarded. MiTCR, set to a Q25 quality threshold and the strictest error-elimination algorithm, was used for CDR3 identification, clonotype clustering and error correction. A nonparametric unseen species model with Euler transformation was used to estimate lower-bound total TCR beta diversity. Starting from the raw public reads, TCRdb applied fastp trimming at Q25, assembled clones with MiXCR and retained in-frame beta chains. Duplicate CDR3 protein sequences are folded into a single record with the most common DNA and genes. Here the V and J calls rest on TCRdb's processing, not on the authors' analysis. This sample holds about 320,000 distinct CDR3 sequences; roughly 26% were observed only once. 29% of the sample rests with the top ten.

Sample: blood. This clonotype was obtained from a woman aged 70-85 years in good health. Recombination linked TRBV7-2 to TRBJ2-4, with no confidently assigned D gene. The nucleotide sequence reads as follows: TGTGCCAGCAGCTTAGGACGGATACTAGCCAAAAACATTCAGTACTTC. Translation gives CASSLGRILAKNIQYF.